The following is a T cell receptor beta chain sequence with its context. The length of the CDR3 is 14 residues. With 0 bases removed from V and 2 bases from J, the gap between germline ends came to 6 bases. Germline-derived CDR1 and CDR2 are MNHEY and SVGAGI. This entry is derived from a study of blood T cells in healthy people across ages. It was roughly 10 milliliters of peripheral blood that were drawn from each donor. Samples each had at least 5 micrograms of total RNA extracted. Combining a sample-barcoded 5' primer with a J-beta primer mix, a second PCR ran for roughly 7 to 12 cycles. Each single sample gave us at least 3 million CDR3-containing paired-end reads. One entry per CDR3 protein, called by TCRdb with MiXCR from the 5' RACE reads. The table includes hundreds of thousands of distinct CDR3 sequences, around 25% detected once. The same sample was also used in a study of T cells of mothers and their children. This second report adds: Within related and unrelated pairs, thymic selection shapes TCR recombination output in a similar way.

The chain employs TRBV6-5 and TRBJ2-3; unclear D gene. The receptor comes from a boy between 5 and 17 years old in good health. What was sequenced was blood. CDR3 bases: TGTGCCAGCAGTTACTCGGTTGACACAGATACGCAGTATTTT. Amino acid sequence: CASSYSVDTDTQYF.